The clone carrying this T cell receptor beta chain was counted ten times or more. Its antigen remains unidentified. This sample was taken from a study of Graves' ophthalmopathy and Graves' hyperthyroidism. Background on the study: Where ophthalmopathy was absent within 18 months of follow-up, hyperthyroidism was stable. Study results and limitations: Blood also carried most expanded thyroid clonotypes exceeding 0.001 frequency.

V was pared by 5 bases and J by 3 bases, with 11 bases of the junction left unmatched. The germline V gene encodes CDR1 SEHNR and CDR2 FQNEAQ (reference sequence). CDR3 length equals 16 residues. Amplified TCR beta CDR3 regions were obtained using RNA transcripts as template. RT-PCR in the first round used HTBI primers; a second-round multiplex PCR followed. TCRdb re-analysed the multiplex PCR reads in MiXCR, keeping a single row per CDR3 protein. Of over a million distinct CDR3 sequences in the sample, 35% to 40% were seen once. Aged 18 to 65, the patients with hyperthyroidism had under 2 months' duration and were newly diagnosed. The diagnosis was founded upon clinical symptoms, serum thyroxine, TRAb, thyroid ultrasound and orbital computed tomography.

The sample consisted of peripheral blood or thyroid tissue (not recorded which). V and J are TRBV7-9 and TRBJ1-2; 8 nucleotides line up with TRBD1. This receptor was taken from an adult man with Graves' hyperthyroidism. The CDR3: CASSRGGGQEYYGYTF. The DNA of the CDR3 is TGTGCCAGCAGCAGAGGGGGGGGACAGGAGTACTATGGCTACACCTTC.